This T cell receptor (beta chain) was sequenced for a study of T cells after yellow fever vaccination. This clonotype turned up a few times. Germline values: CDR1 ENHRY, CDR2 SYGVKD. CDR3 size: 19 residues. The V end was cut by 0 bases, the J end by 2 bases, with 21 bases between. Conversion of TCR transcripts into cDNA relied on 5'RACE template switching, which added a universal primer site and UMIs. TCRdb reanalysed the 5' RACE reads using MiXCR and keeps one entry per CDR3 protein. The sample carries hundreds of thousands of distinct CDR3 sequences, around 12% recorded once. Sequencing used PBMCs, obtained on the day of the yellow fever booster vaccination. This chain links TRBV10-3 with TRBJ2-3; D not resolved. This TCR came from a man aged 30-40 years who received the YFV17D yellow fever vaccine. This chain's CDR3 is CAISESPTDGPGSTDTQYF. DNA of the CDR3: TGTGCCATCAGTGAGTCACCGACCGACGGGCCGGGCTCCACAGATACGCAGTATTTT.